The present TCR beta chain was sequenced within a study of stem cell transplantation in POMP-related autoinflammatory disease (dated by TCRdb to the early 2020s). About the study as a whole: It was hypothesized that MHC class I-dependent CD8+ T-cell differentiation and positive selection are impaired by defective thymoproteasomes, resulting in skewing of the TRB repertoire. Before transplant, patients showed CD4+ naive T-cell skewing, low CD8+ T-cell proportions, and reduced T-cell cytokine secretion. The effect of POMP deficiency on T-cell receptor beta repertoire diversity and CDR3 characteristics was assessed by high-throughput TRB sequencing. What the authors observed across the whole study: PRAID patients showed a restricted number of unique TRB V-J gene pairings. Across all analyzed T-cell subsets, PRAID patients tended toward lower TRB diversity and higher clonality. In PRAID patients, the trend toward lower diversity and increased clonality reached statistical significance only for regulatory T cells.

The CDR3 sequence holds 11 residues, the cysteine and phenylalanine included. Of the read, only the CDR3 DNA is kept; its 33 bases are in frame from base 1. CDR1 and CDR2 are drawn from the germline V gene (reference sequence): SEHNR, FQNEAQ. V is cut by 5 bases and J by 8 bases, and the space between the germline ends is 9 bases. As for this clone: Its antigen is unknown. Per-base quality was not reported, and no clone a single base away is much larger than it.

Libraries were built with the immunoSEQ multiplex PCR assay. In the original analysis: Repertoire diversity was quantified with Shannon entropy, accounting for clonal size distribution. The Gini-Simpson index (Simpson_1-D) was used to measure inequality of clonotype distribution. Held by TCRdb, this immuneACCESS table contains in-frame sequences only and omits some clones. Under half of the omission traces to an unresolved V gene where checked; the cause of the rest is unknown. The V and J calls and clone size were taken over from that table, and D and trimming were inferred from the DNA. Here the sample has over 30,000 clones; around 88% occur a single time. About 0.72% of the sample is held by the ten biggest clonotypes. Per the publication, the time point label means: before hematopoietic stem cell transplant. PRAID was marked by prominent immunodeficiency together with autoinflammation. Before TRB sequencing, T-cell subsets (conventional T cells, CD8+ T cells, regulatory T cells, T follicular helper cells) were sorted.

The sequenced sample was CD4+ T cells from PBMCs, obtained before stem cell transplantation. Recombination connected TRBV7-9 to TRBJ1-2; TRBD1 is possibly the D segment (5 matching bases). The sequence derives from a human donor with POMP-related autoinflammation and immune dysregulation (PRAID). In nucleotide form, the sequence is TGTGCCAGCAGCAAAGGGACCGGCTACACCTTC. Its translation reads: CASSKGTGYTF.